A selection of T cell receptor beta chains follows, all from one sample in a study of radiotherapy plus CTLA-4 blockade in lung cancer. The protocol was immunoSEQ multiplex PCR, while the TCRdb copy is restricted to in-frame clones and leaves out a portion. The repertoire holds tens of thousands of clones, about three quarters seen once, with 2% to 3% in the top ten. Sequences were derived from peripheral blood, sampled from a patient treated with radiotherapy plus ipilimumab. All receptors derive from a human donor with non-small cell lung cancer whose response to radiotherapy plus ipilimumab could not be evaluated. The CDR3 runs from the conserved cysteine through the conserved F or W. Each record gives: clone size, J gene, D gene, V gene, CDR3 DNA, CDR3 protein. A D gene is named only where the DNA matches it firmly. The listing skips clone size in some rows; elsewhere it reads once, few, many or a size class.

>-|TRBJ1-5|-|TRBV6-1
TGTGCCAGCAGTGTGAGACAGGTATCGGGTCAGCCCCAGCATTTT
CASSVRQVSGQPQHF
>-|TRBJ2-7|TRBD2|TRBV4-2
TGTGCCAGCAGCCAAGGGGGTAGCGGGGGGGCGGCCTACGAGCAGTACTTC
CASSQGGSGGAAYEQYF
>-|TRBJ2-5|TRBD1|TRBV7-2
TGTGCCAGCAGCCGGGACAGGTCCCAAGAGACCCAGTACTTC
CASSRDRSQETQYF
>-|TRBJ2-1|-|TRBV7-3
TGTGCCAGCAGTTCCCCAGGGGTCCGTCGAAATGAGCAGTTCTTC
CASSSPGVRRNEQFF
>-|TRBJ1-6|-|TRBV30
TGTGCCTCCGAAGGGGGTGTGAATTCACCCCTCCACTTT
CASEGGVNSPLHF
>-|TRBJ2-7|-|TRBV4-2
TGTGCCAGCAGCCATCAGGCTGAGCGGGCCTACGAGCAGTACTTC
CASSHQAERAYEQYF
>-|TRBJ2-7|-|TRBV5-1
TGCGCCAGCAGCCCCTCGGCCTCTAACAGGGCTGATCGCGAGCAGTACTTC
CASSPSASNRADREQYF
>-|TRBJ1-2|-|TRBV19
TGTGCCAGTAGTAGAGGAAAGACCTATGGCTACACCTTC
CASSRGKTYGYTF
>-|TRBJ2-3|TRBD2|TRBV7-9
TGTGCCAGCAGCCCCGGACTAGCGGGAGGAACCACAGATACGCAGTATTTT
CASSPGLAGGTTDTQYF
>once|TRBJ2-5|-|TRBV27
TGTGCCAGCAGTTCGGACAGAAACCAAGAGACCCAGTACTTC
CASSSDRNQETQYF
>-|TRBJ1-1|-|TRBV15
TGTGCCACCAGCAGAGTCGGAGGAACTGAAGCTTTCTTT
CATSRVGGTEAFF
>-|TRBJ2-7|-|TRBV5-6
TGTGCCAGCAGCTTAGTAGGGGCTGGAGAGGTTGAGCAGTACTTC
CASSLVGAGEVEQYF
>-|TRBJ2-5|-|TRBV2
TGTGCCAGCAGGAACGAGGCAGATACCCAGTACTTC
CASRNEADTQYF
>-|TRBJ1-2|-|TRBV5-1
TGCGCCAGCAGCTTGGCAGGGTCCAACTATGGCTACACCTTC
CASSLAGSNYGYTF
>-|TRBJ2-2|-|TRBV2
TGTGCCAGCAGTGAAGGGCTAGCAAACACCGGGGAGCTGTTTTTT
CASSEGLANTGELFF
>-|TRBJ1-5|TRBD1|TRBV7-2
TGTGCCAGCAGCGTGGACAGGGGAAGCAATCAGCCCCAGCATTTT
CASSVDRGSNQPQHF
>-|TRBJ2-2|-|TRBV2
TGTGCCAGCAGCCCCGTCAGGTCCCAGGGCGGGGAGCTGTTTTTT
CASSPVRSQGGELFF
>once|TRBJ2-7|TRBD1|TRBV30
TGTGCCTGGCTCGGGACAGCTGGCTACGAGCAGTACTTC
CAWLGTAGYEQYF
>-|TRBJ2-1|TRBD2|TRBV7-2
TGTGCCAGCAGCCCCCCCCCGGGGGGATACAATGAGCAGTTCTTC
CASSPPPGGYNEQFF
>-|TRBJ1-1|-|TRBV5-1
TGCGCCAGCAGAACGGAGCGTCCGAACACTGAAGCTTTCTTT
CASRTERPNTEAFF
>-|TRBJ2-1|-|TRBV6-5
TGTGCCAGCACCGAGACAGGGAGGAATGAGCAGTTCTTC
CASTETGRNEQFF
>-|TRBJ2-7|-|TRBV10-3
TGTGCCATCAGTGAATGGCAGGGCCTCTACTTC
CAISEWQGLYF
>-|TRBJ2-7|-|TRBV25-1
TGTGCCAGTGCGGCGAACTCCGAGCAGTACTTC
CASAANSEQYF
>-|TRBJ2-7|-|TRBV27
TGTGCCAGCAGTTTGTGGGCTGTTGAAGGCGAGCAGTACTTC
CASSLWAVEGEQYF
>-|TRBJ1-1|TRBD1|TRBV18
TGTGCCAGCTCACCCCTGGCCGGGACAGGGACTCTGAACACTGAAGCTTTCTTT
CASSPLAGTGTLNTEAFF
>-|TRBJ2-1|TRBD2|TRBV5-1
TGCGCCAGCAGCTTGTCACTAGCGGTCAATGAGCAGTTCTTC
CASSLSLAVNEQFF
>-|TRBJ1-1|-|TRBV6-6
TGTGCCAGCAGGATCAACGGGGGGAACACTGAAGCTTTCTTT
CASRINGGNTEAFF
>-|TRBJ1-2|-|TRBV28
TGTGCCAGCACCATTACCCCGGGGGACGGGCGGGGCTACACCTTC
CASTITPGDGRGYTF
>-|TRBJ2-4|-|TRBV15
TGTGCCACCGCCGCTTGGGGCACGGCCAAAAACATTCAGTACTTC
CATAAWGTAKNIQYF
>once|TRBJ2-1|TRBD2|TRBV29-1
TGCAGCGCAGAGACTAGCGGGTACAATGAGCAGTTCTTC
CSAETSGYNEQFF
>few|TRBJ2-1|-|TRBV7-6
TGTGCCAGCAGCTTAGGATCGAGTGGCAATGAGCAGTTCTTC
CASSLGSSGNEQFF